The TCR beta chain described here comes from a study of breast tumors, draining lymph nodes, adjacent tissues. Whole-study results and caveats: Tumor and nontumor repertoires were significantly more similar in luminal-like than in basal-like breast cancer. Tumors had less TCR diversity than lymph nodes, more than nontumor tissue.

There are many counts of this clonotype. Its specificity is unknown. Breast cancer patients provided tissue from their axillary draining lymph nodes. TCRdb called the multiplex PCR reads again in MiXCR, with one record for every CDR3 protein. The sample records under 150,000 distinct CDR3 sequences, 21% being singletons. The germline gives CDR1 ENHRY, CDR2 SYGVKD. The CDR3 extends over 14 amino acids. Trimming took 6 bases from V and 0 from J; bases not matched to a gene: 2. This receptor was identified in a female donor with breast cancer. Some clones in this sample may be carry-over from other donors' samples. The chain employs TRBV10-3 and TRBJ2-3; TRBD1 matches 8 bases. The sequenced sample was axillary lymph node tissue. The CDR3 reads CAIRGTGSTDTQYF. CDR3 DNA: TGTGCCATCAGGGGGACAGGTAGCACAGATACGCAGTATTTT.